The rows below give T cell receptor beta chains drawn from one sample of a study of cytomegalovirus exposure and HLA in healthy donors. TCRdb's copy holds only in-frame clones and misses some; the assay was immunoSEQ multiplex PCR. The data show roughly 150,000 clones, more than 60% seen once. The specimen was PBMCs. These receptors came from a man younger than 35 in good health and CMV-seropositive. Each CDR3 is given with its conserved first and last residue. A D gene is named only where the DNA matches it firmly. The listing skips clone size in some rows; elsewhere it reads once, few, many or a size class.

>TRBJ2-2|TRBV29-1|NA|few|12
TGCAGCGTTGAAGTAGAGACCGGGGAGCTGTTTTTT
CSVEVETGELFF
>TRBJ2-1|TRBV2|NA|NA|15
TGTGCCAGCCTCGATTCTGGGGGCGGACTCCCGGAGCAGTTCTTC
CASLDSGGGLPEQFF
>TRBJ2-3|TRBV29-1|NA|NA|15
TGCAGCGTGGGCAAAACCGACCTACGCACAGATACGCAGTATTTT
CSVGKTDLRTDTQYF
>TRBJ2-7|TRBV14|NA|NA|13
TGTGCCAGCAGCCAAGACCGGGCCTACGAGCAGTACTTC
CASSQDRAYEQYF
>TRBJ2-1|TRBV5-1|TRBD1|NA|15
TGCGCCAGCAGCGCGCCGGGACAGGGTGTGGATGAGCAGTTCTTC
CASSAPGQGVDEQFF
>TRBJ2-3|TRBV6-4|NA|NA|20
TGTCCGGGTCCCAAGTCTGCAGAAAGCAGACCGCAATTAAGCACAGATACGCAGTATTTT
CPGPKSAESRPQLSTDTQYF
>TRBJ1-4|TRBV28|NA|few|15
TGTGCCAGCAGCGACGTTCGTGGGGCGGATGAAAAACTGTTTTTT
CASSDVRGADEKLFF
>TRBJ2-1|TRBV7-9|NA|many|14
TGTGCCAGCAGCGCAGGACTGTTCTACAATGAGCAGTTCTTC
CASSAGLFYNEQFF
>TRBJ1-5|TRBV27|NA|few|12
TGTGCCAGCAGTTTCCAGGGCCAGCCCCAGCATTTT
CASSFQGQPQHF
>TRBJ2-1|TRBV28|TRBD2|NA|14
TGTGCCAGCAGTTTAGCGGGAGGGCCTCATGAGCAGTTCTTC
CASSLAGGPHEQFF
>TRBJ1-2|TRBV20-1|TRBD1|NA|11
TGCAGTGCAAGGACAGGGGGCGGCTACACCTTC
CSARTGGGYTF
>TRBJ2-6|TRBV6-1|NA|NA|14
TGTGCCAGCACCGTGGGAGGCGGGGCCAACGTCCTGACTTTC
CASTVGGGANVLTF
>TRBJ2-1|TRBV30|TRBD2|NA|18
TGTGCCGGTACAACCTCGGGGCTAGCGGGACGCTCCTACAATGAGCAGTTCTTC
CAGTTSGLAGRSYNEQFF
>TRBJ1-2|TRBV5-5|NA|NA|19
TGTGCCAGCAGCTTGAGGTATATCGGACACCAGCAGTTTATCTATGGCTACACCTTC
CASSLRYIGHQQFIYGYTF
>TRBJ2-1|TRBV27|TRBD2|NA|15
TGTGCCAGCAGACCGACGGGACTAGCGGTCAATGAGCAGTTCTTC
CASRPTGLAVNEQFF
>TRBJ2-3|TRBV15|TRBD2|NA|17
TGTGCCACCAGCAGAGGCGGGACTAGCGGTTCCACAGATACGCAGTATTTT
CATSRGGTSGSTDTQYF
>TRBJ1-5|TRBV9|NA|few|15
TGTGCCAGCAGCGTAGACGGACAGTTAAATCAGCCCCAGCATTTT
CASSVDGQLNQPQHF
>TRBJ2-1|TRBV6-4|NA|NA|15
TGTGCCAGCAGTGAAGGAGACCGATCCTACAATGAGCAGTTCTTC
CASSEGDRSYNEQFF
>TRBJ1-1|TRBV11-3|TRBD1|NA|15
TGTGCCAGCAGCTTAGGTGCGGACAGGGCGGCTGAAGCTTTCTTT
CASSLGADRAAEAFF
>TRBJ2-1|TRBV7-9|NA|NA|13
TGTGCCAGCAGCCGCAGCTCCTACAATGAGCAGTTCTTC
CASSRSSYNEQFF
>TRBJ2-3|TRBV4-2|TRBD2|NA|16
TGTGCCAGCAGCCTAACCGGGACTAGTGTTGCAGATACGCAGTATTTT
CASSLTGTSVADTQYF
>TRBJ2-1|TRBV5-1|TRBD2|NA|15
TGCGCCAGCAGCTTGCGAGTAGCGGGACTCAATGAGCAGTTCTTC
CASSLRVAGLNEQFF
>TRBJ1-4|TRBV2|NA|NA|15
TGTGCCAGCAGTGAACAGGGAGGACCTAATGAAAAACTGTTTTTT
CASSEQGGPNEKLFF
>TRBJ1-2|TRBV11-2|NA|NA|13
TGTGCCAGCACCTTAACGGGAGGGGATGGCTACACCTTC
CASTLTGGDGYTF
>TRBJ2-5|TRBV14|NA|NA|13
TGTGCCAGCAGCCTCTCCAGAGGGGGGACCCAGTACTTC
CASSLSRGGTQYF
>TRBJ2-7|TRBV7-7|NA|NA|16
TGTGCTAGCAGCTTAGCGCCAGACAGGAAGAGCTACGAGCAGTACTTC
CASSLAPDRKSYEQYF
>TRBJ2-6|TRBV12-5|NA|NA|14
TGTGCTATCCATCCCAGCTCTGGGGCCAACGTCCTGACTTTC
CAIHPSSGANVLTF
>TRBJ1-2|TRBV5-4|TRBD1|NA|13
TGTGCCAGCAGCGCAGGACAGGGGAAAGGCTACACCTTC
CASSAGQGKGYTF
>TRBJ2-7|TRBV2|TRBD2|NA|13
TGTGCCAGCAGGGTCGAGCGGGACTACGAGCAGTACTTC
CASRVERDYEQYF
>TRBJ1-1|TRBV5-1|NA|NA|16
TGCGCCAGCAGCTTGGGCGGGGGGTGGTTGAACACTGAAGCTTTCTTT
CASSLGGGWLNTEAFF
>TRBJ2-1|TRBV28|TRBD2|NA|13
TGTGCCAGCAGCCCCGGGACTAGTTATGAGCAGTTCTTC
CASSPGTSYEQFF
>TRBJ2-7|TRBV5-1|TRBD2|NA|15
TGCGCCAGCAGCTTGTCTCCCAGCGGGGAGTCCGAGCAGTACTTC
CASSLSPSGESEQYF
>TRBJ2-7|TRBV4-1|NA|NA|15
TGCGCCAGCAGCCAAGTGTACGGGGGATCGGGAGAGCAGTACTTC
CASSQVYGGSGEQYF
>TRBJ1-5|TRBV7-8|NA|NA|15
TGTGCCAGCAGCTCATCCGGGACAACCTATCAGCCCCAGCATTTT
CASSSSGTTYQPQHF
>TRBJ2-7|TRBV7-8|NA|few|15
TGTGCCAGCAGCTCGCGACAGGACCTCTCCTACGAGCAGTACTTC
CASSSRQDLSYEQYF
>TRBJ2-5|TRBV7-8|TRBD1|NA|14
TGTGCCAGCAGCTTAGGAGCAGGGGGAGAGACCCAGTACTTC
CASSLGAGGETQYF
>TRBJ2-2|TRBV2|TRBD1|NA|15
TGTGCCAGCACCTTGACAGGGCTGGGCACCGGGGAGCTGTTTTTT
CASTLTGLGTGELFF
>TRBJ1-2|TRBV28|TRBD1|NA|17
TGTGCCAGCAGCCCGAGCCTCACAGGGGGCGGGCGCTATGGCTACACCTTC
CASSPSLTGGGRYGYTF
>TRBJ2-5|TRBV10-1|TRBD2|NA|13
TGCGCCGTACTAGCGGGGCGTCAAGAGACCCAGTACTTC
CAVLAGRQETQYF
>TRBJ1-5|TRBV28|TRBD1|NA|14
TGTGCCAGCAAGAGGGACAGCTCTTCTAGGCCCCAGCATTTT
CASKRDSSSRPQHF
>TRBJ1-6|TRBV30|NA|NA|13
TGTGCCTGGACCGAGACAGACCGTTCACCCCTCCACTTT
CAWTETDRSPLHF
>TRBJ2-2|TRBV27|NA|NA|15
TGTGCCAGCAGTTTAGGGGGGTCTCTAAGCGGGGAGCTGTTTTTT
CASSLGGSLSGELFF
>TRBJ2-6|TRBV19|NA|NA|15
TGTGCCAGTAGTATTCGGAGCTCTGGGGCCAACGTCCTGACTTTC
CASSIRSSGANVLTF
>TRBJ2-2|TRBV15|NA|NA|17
TGTGCCACCAGCAGAGATCAGGTCAGATCCTTCCCCGGGGAGCTGTTTTTT
CATSRDQVRSFPGELFF
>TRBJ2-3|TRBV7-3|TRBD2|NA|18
TGTGCCAGCAGCCCTAGGACTAGCGGGAGCCTAATTCCAGATACGCAGTATTTT
CASSPRTSGSLIPDTQYF
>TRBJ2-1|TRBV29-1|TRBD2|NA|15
TGCAGCGTTTGTCAGCGGGATCTACGACAGAATGAGCAGTTCTTC
CSVCQRDLRQNEQFF
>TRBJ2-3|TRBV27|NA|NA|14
TGTGCCAGCAGTCGTCTAGCAAACACAGATACGCAGTATTTT
CASSRLANTDTQYF
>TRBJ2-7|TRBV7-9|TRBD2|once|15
TGTGCCAGCAGCTATATGATAGCGGGATCGGATGAGCAGTACTTC
CASSYMIAGSDEQYF
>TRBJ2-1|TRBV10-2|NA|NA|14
TGCGCCAGCAGTGAGTCGAACAGGGCCGATGAGCAGTTCTTC
CASSESNRADEQFF
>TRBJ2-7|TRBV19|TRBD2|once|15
TGTGCCAGTAGTACTCGGGGGGGCCGTACCTACGAGCAGTACTTC
CASSTRGGRTYEQYF
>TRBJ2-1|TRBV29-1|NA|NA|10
TGCAGGGTAGGCGGGAATGAGCAGTTCTTC
CRVGGNEQFF
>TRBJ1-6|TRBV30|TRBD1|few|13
TGTGCCTGGAGTGTAAACAGGGGATCACCCCTCCACTTT
CAWSVNRGSPLHF
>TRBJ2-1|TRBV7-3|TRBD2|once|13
TGTGCCAGCAGCCTAAACCCGGGACTAGGGAAGTTCTTC
CASSLNPGLGKFF